This T cell receptor beta chain appears in the sequencing data of a study of identical twins. Healthy Caucasians alone served as donors. TCRdb independently ran MiXCR on the 5' RACE reads; one entry per CDR3 protein. The data show under 300,000 distinct CDR3 sequences, approximately 11% seen once. The germline gives CDR1 ENHRY, CDR2 SYGVKD. The V and J ends lost 3 bases and 0 bases respectively, with 8 bases between them. This CDR3 comprises 14 residues. The sample was also linked to a second study, of yellow fever vaccine responses in identical twins. Per that study: The T cell response to vaccination in identical twins was reportedly partly convergent and partly personalized.

The chain uses TRBV10-3 and TRBJ1-1; D not resolved. What was sequenced was memory (CD45RO+) T cells sorted from blood. This receptor was taken from a woman aged 18-35 years in good health. CDR3 loop: CAISDSALNTEAFF. DNA of the CDR3: TGTGCCATCAGTGACTCTGCTTTGAACACTGAAGCTTTCTTT.